Following are 13 T cell receptor beta chains from one sample sequenced in a study of siplizumab effects on memory and regulatory T cells. Method: immunoSEQ multiplex PCR; TCRdb's copy keeps in-frame clones and lacks some. The sample contains approximately 97,000 clones, roughly 92% of which appear only once. The sequenced sample was CD4+ T cells sorted from blood. The receptors were gathered from a human donor in good health.

J is TRBJ2-7 and V is TRBV28; D possibly uses TRBD1 or TRBD2 (6 bases each). V was pared by 3 bases and J by 12 bases, with 18 bases between. The germline gives CDR1 MDHEN, CDR2 SYDVKM. The CDR3 extends over 13 amino acids. The chain's CDR3 is CASSLIGGAGPYF. CDR3 bases: TGTGCCAGCAGTTTGATCGGGGGCGCAGGTCCGTACTTC.

J is TRBJ2-3 and V is TRBV5-4; D unclear. Germline CDR1 SGHNT, CDR2 YYREEE (reference sequence). Trimming left V 4 bases short and J 2 bases short, with 8 bases between. The CDR3 loop spans 13 amino acids. The CDR3 region has the DNA TGTGCCAGCAGCGCCGACTCCACAGATACGCAGTATTTT. Amino acids: CASSADSTDTQYF.

The chain combines TRBV27 with TRBJ2-1; tentative D call: TRBD2 (5 bases). V was trimmed by 5 bases and J by 0 bases, leaving 11 bases between them. The CDR3 spans 15 residues. Looked up from germline, CDR1 is MNHEY and CDR2 is SMNVEV (reference sequence). For the CDR3, the DNA is TGTGCCAGCAGTCCGAAAGGGAGCTCCTACAATGAGCAGTTCTTC. Its protein product is CASSPKGSSYNEQFF.

CDR3 nucleotides: TGTGCCAGCAGCGTTTTCGCCGGGGACACTGAAGCTTTCTTT. This sequence encodes CASSVFAGDTEAFF. The chain joins TRBV9 to TRBJ1-1; no clear D gene. The CDR3 is made up of 14 amino acids. Trimming removed 2 bases from V and 3 bases from J, with 11 bases in between. CDR1 is SGDLS, CDR2 YYNGEE, per germline.

The chain links TRBV5-6 to TRBJ1-1, with 7 bases that match TRBD1. Germline CDR1 is SGHDT and CDR2 is YYEEEE. The CDR3 consists of 17 residues. Trimming took 5 bases from V and 0 from J; bases not matched to a gene: 13. For the CDR3, the DNA is TGTGCCAGCAGAAAATCCCAGACAGGGCGAATGAACACTGAAGCTTTCTTT. Translation: CASRKSQTGRMNTEAFF. Based on the CDR3 plus reference TRBV5-6 and TRBJ1-1, the full variable domain is DAGVTQSPTHLIKTRGQQVTLRCSPKSGHDTVSWYQQALGQGPQFIFQYYEEEERQRGNFPDRFSGHQFPNYSSELNVNALLLGDSALYLCASRKSQTGRMNTEAFFGQGTRLTVV.

There are many counts of this clone. V gene TRBV28 combines with J gene TRBJ1-1, with 8 positions matching TRBD1. Germline loops: CDR1 MDHEN, CDR2 SYDVKM. The CDR3 loop spans 15 amino acids. With 6 bases clipped from V and 1 base from J, the junction kept 7 bases outside the gene matches. As DNA, the CDR3 is TGTGCCAGCAGCTTGGGGGACAGGCCGAACACTGAAGCTTTCTTT. Translating gives CASSLGDRPNTEAFF. The full variable domain, rest sourced from reference TRBV28 and TRBJ1-1, is DVKVTQSSRYLVKRTGEKVFLECVQDMDHENMFWYRQDPGLGLRLIYFSYDVKMKEKGDIPEGYSVSREKKERFSLILESASTNQTSMYLCASSLGDRPNTEAFFGQGTRLTVV.

The J gene is TRBJ1-5, the V gene TRBV6-1, with D tentatively TRBD1 (6 bases). V shed 2 bases and J shed 6 bases, with 14 bases lying between them. The germline V gene has CDR1 MNHNS and CDR2 SASEGT. This CDR3 is 15 amino acids long. CDR3 sequence: CASSESRGSGQPQHF. The DNA for the CDR3 is TGTGCCAGCAGTGAATCGAGGGGGTCGGGTCAGCCCCAGCATTTT.

The chain recombines TRBV5-4 with TRBJ1-1; no clear D gene. The germline V gene has CDR1 SGHNT and CDR2 YYREEE (reference sequence). The CDR3 is made up of 13 amino acids. The germline V and J ends were trimmed by 7 bases and 1 base, with 11 bases remaining between them. The CDR3 nucleotides read TGTGCCAGCCGGGCGGACGGGAACACTGAAGCTTTCTTT. This codes for CASRADGNTEAFF.

V is TRBV20-1 and J is TRBJ1-2; D not resolved. This CDR3 is built from 11 residues. Trimming left V 2 bases short and J 4 bases short, with 5 bases between. CDR1 and CDR2 (germline): DFQATT, SNEGSKA (reference sequence). This chain's CDR3 is CSARRTYGYTF. Here the CDR3 DNA reads TGCAGTGCTAGACGGACCTATGGCTACACCTTC.

The rearrangement joins TRBV28 to TRBJ2-7, with D perhaps TRBD2 (6 bases). The ends were cut back, 7 bases at V and 6 bases at J, with 16 bases in the middle. The CDR3 runs to 13 residues. Germline V gives CDR1 MDHEN, CDR2 SYDVKM. The DNA for the CDR3 is TGTGCCAGCATGGAGGGTCTAAGTAGCGAGCAGTACTTC. Its protein is CASMEGLSSEQYF.

The rearrangement links TRBV4-2 to TRBJ1-1, with a possible D match to TRBD1 (6 bases). Trimming took 0 bases from V and 1 from J, leaving 9 bases between them. Germline loops: CDR1 LGHNA, CDR2 YNFKEQ. The CDR3 consists of 15 residues. The CDR3 coding sequence is TGTGCCAGCAGCCAAGAGACGGGACAGAACACTGAAGCTTTCTTT. The encoded protein is CASSQETGQNTEAFF.

V and J are TRBV5-6 and TRBJ2-7; 9 bases map to TRBD2. Germline V CDR1 and CDR2: SGHDT, YYEEEE. Trimming cost V 3 bases and J 2 bases; bases outside gene matches: 9. The CDR3 length is 16 residues. CDR3 residues: CASSSFLAGPTYEQYF. The CDR3 nucleotides read TGTGCCAGCAGCTCCTTTCTAGCGGGGCCTACCTACGAGCAGTACTTC.

The gene calls are TRBV5-1 and TRBJ2-5; D not certain. From germline, CDR1 is SGHRS and CDR2 YFSETQ. Trimming left V 0 bases short and J 5 bases short, with 8 bases between. The CDR3 length is 13 residues. CDR3 coding DNA: TGCGCCAGCAGCTTGGGTGGCTGGGAGACCCAGTACTTC. Amino acids: CASSLGGWETQYF.